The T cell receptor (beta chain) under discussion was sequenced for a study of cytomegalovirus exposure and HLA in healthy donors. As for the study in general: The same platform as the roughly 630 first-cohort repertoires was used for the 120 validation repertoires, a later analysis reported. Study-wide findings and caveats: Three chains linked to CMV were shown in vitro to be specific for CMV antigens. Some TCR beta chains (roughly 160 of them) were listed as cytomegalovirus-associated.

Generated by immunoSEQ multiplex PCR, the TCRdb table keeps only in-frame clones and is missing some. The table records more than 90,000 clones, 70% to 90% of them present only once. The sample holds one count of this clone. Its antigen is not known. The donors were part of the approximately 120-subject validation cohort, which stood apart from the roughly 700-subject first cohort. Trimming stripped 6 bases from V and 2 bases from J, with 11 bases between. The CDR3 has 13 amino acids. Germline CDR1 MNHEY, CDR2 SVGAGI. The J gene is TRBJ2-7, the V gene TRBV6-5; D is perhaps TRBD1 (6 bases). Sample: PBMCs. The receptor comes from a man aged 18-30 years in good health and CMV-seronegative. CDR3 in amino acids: CASSDGQPYEQYF. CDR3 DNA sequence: TGTGCCAGCAGCGACGGACAGCCCTACGAGCAGTACTTC.